A selection of T cell receptor beta chains follows, all from one sample in a study of T-cell memory formation after mild COVID-19. TCRdb re-called the 5' RACE reads through MiXCR, storing one row per CDR3 protein. The sample shows approximately 570,000 distinct CDR3 sequences, more than 15% of them seen only once. Sequencing was performed on PBMCs or a T cell subset sorted from them (not recorded which). These TCRs come from an adult woman who had mild COVID-19 (a few samples of this study predate the infection). Cell type and time point are not known. Each CDR3 is given with its conserved first and last residue. Fields, in order: clone size, V gene, J gene, D gene, CDR3 DNA, CDR3 protein. The D gene is left open where the match is weak. Only some rows state a clone size, as once, few, many or a class for expanded clones.

clone_size: NA
v_call: TRBV15
j_call: TRBJ2-1
d_call: TRBD2
cdr3_nt: TGTGCCACCAGCAGAGATTTGGCGGGAGGCCATCTGGCGCAGTTCTTC
cdr3_aa: CATSRDLAGGHLAQFF

clone_size: NA
v_call: TRBV24-1
j_call: TRBJ2-3
d_call: TRBD2
cdr3_nt: TGTGCCACCAGTGATCTTAGCGGGGGGGAAATGTATACGCAGTATTTT
cdr3_aa: CATSDLSGGEMYTQYF

clone_size: once
v_call: TRBV19
j_call: TRBJ1-2
d_call: NA
cdr3_nt: TGTGCCAGTAGCCCCGCCGCGGGGGTCCATGGCTACACCTTC
cdr3_aa: CASSPAAGVHGYTF

clone_size: few
v_call: TRBV5-4
j_call: TRBJ2-3
d_call: TRBD2
cdr3_nt: TGTGCCAGCAGCCCGACCGGGACTAGCGGAGGGAGCACAGATACGCAGTATTTT
cdr3_aa: CASSPTGTSGGSTDTQYF

clone_size: few
v_call: TRBV6-1
j_call: TRBJ1-2
d_call: NA
cdr3_nt: TGTGCCAGCAGTGAAGGAACGGATCAGGGATGCACCTTC
cdr3_aa: CASSEGTDQGCTF

clone_size: NA
v_call: TRBV6-5
j_call: TRBJ2-7
d_call: TRBD1
cdr3_nt: TGTGCCAGCAGTCCGGACAGGGACCTATACGAGCAGTACTTC
cdr3_aa: CASSPDRDLYEQYF

clone_size: NA
v_call: TRBV7-6
j_call: TRBJ2-1
d_call: TRBD2
cdr3_nt: TGTGCCAGCAGCTTAGAGGCGACTAGCGAGTATGAGCAGTTCTTC
cdr3_aa: CASSLEATSEYEQFF

clone_size: NA
v_call: TRBV5-4
j_call: TRBJ2-2
d_call: TRBD2
cdr3_nt: TGTGCCAGCAGCTTGGCCGGCCGCGGGGGACGCGCCGGGGAGCTGTTTTTT
cdr3_aa: CASSLAGRGGRAGELFF

clone_size: NA
v_call: TRBV6-2/TRBV6-3
j_call: TRBJ2-1
d_call: NA
cdr3_nt: TGTGCCAGCAGTTACTCGAGGAAGAATGAGCAGTTCTTC
cdr3_aa: CASSYSRKNEQFF

clone_size: many
v_call: TRBV4-3
j_call: TRBJ2-3
d_call: TRBD1
cdr3_nt: TGCGCCAGCAGCCGACAACAGGGGGGACCGGGCGTCAAAGGGGCAGATACGCAGTATTTT
cdr3_aa: CASSRQQGGPGVKGADTQYF

clone_size: NA
v_call: TRBV20-1
j_call: TRBJ2-1
d_call: NA
cdr3_nt: TGCAGTGCTAGAGATCTGGCGGTTTCCTACAATGAGCAGTTCTTC
cdr3_aa: CSARDLAVSYNEQFF

clone_size: few
v_call: TRBV12-3/TRBV12-4
j_call: TRBJ1-2
d_call: NA
cdr3_nt: TGTGCCAGCAGTTTTGGCCTCGTAGGACCCAGGGCTATTGGCTACACCTTC
cdr3_aa: CASSFGLVGPRAIGYTF

clone_size: few
v_call: TRBV29-1
j_call: TRBJ2-7
d_call: TRBD2
cdr3_nt: TGCAGCGTTGATGGGGGACTAGCGGGAAGAGGCAACAAGGGGGAGCAGTACTTC
cdr3_aa: CSVDGGLAGRGNKGEQYF

clone_size: few
v_call: TRBV5-1
j_call: TRBJ1-1
d_call: TRBD1
cdr3_nt: TGCGCCAGCAGCCTGTCGACAGGGGGGTCTGGTGAAGCTTTCTTT
cdr3_aa: CASSLSTGGSGEAFF

clone_size: NA
v_call: TRBV29-1
j_call: TRBJ2-3
d_call: NA
cdr3_nt: TGCAGCGCCTCCTTCCGGGACGCAGATACGCAGTATTTT
cdr3_aa: CSASFRDADTQYF

clone_size: few
v_call: TRBV7-6
j_call: TRBJ2-7
d_call: NA
cdr3_nt: TGTGCCAGCAGCTTAGACTCAAGCGGGACATACGAGCAGTACTTC
cdr3_aa: CASSLDSSGTYEQYF

clone_size: NA
v_call: TRBV10-3
j_call: TRBJ2-2
d_call: NA
cdr3_nt: TGTGCCATCAGTGATCGGACGGCGAACACCGGGGAGCTGTTTTTT
cdr3_aa: CAISDRTANTGELFF

clone_size: few
v_call: TRBV7-9
j_call: TRBJ2-3
d_call: TRBD1
cdr3_nt: TGTGCCAGCAGCTTAGCGCGGATACAGGGGGTTGCAGATACGCAGTATTTT
cdr3_aa: CASSLARIQGVADTQYF

clone_size: NA
v_call: TRBV7-3
j_call: TRBJ2-1
d_call: TRBD2
cdr3_nt: TGTGCCAGCAGCTTAACAGCGGGGGATAATGAGCAGTTCTTC
cdr3_aa: CASSLTAGDNEQFF

clone_size: NA
v_call: TRBV11-2
j_call: TRBJ2-7
d_call: NA
cdr3_nt: TGTGCCAGCAGCTTGCAGCGGACGTCCTACGAGCAGTACTTC
cdr3_aa: CASSLQRTSYEQYF

clone_size: few
v_call: TRBV3-1
j_call: TRBJ2-7
d_call: NA
cdr3_nt: TGTGCCAGCAGCCAGGGGCGGGACAAGGCCGAGCAGTACTTC
cdr3_aa: CASSQGRDKAEQYF

clone_size: NA
v_call: TRBV5-4
j_call: TRBJ2-2
d_call: NA
cdr3_nt: TGTGCCAGCAGCCGGGTGGGAAACACCGGGGAGCTGTTTTTT
cdr3_aa: CASSRVGNTGELFF

clone_size: few
v_call: TRBV18
j_call: TRBJ1-1
d_call: NA
cdr3_nt: TGTGCCAGCTCGCGAGGGACGTTTGAAGCTTTCTTT
cdr3_aa: CASSRGTFEAFF

clone_size: few
v_call: TRBV19
j_call: TRBJ2-7
d_call: TRBD1
cdr3_nt: TGTGCCAGTAGTATAGCAGGGGGCGTCTTCTACGAGCAGTACTTC
cdr3_aa: CASSIAGGVFYEQYF

clone_size: NA
v_call: TRBV12-3/TRBV12-4
j_call: TRBJ2-3
d_call: NA
cdr3_nt: TGTGCCAGCAGTTTGGGGGGAGATGCAGATACGCAGTATTTT
cdr3_aa: CASSLGGDADTQYF

clone_size: NA
v_call: TRBV12-3/TRBV12-4
j_call: TRBJ1-2
d_call: NA
cdr3_nt: TGTGCCAGCAGTTTTGGTCTAGACACCCGACGTTTGAGATACACCTTC
cdr3_aa: CASSFGLDTRRLRYTF

clone_size: few
v_call: TRBV7-2
j_call: TRBJ2-3
d_call: TRBD2
cdr3_nt: TGTGCCAGCAGACTAGCGGGGCGGACAGATACGCAGTATTTT
cdr3_aa: CASRLAGRTDTQYF

clone_size: few
v_call: TRBV6-1
j_call: TRBJ1-2
d_call: NA
cdr3_nt: TGTGCCACCACGGGGGGCTATGGCTACACCTTC
cdr3_aa: CATTGGYGYTF

clone_size: few
v_call: TRBV24-1
j_call: TRBJ2-3
d_call: NA
cdr3_nt: TGTGCCACCCAAGGAGATACGCAGTATTTT
cdr3_aa: CATQGDTQYF

clone_size: few
v_call: TRBV3-1
j_call: TRBJ1-1
d_call: NA
cdr3_nt: TGTGCCAGCAGCCAAGGTCACTCTGGAACTGAAGCTTTCTTT
cdr3_aa: CASSQGHSGTEAFF

clone_size: once
v_call: TRBV5-1
j_call: TRBJ2-3
d_call: NA
cdr3_nt: TGCGCCAGCAGCTTGACATTCACAGATACGCAGTATTTT
cdr3_aa: CASSLTFTDTQYF

clone_size: NA
v_call: TRBV12-3/TRBV12-4
j_call: TRBJ2-3
d_call: NA
cdr3_nt: TGTGCCAGCAGTTTACTAGTTGGTTTGACAGATACGCAGTATTTT
cdr3_aa: CASSLLVGLTDTQYF

clone_size: few
v_call: TRBV3-1
j_call: TRBJ2-7
d_call: TRBD1
cdr3_nt: TGTGCCAGCAGCCGAGCCCCCGGGACAGGGGTCTCCTACGAGCAGTACTTC
cdr3_aa: CASSRAPGTGVSYEQYF

clone_size: NA
v_call: TRBV7-2
j_call: TRBJ2-1
d_call: TRBD1
cdr3_nt: TGTGCCAGCAGTCTTAGGGACAGTACCTTCAATGAGCAGTTCTTC
cdr3_aa: CASSLRDSTFNEQFF

clone_size: NA
v_call: TRBV29-1
j_call: TRBJ2-5
d_call: NA
cdr3_nt: TGCAGCGCCGCTGGAAGGTGGGTTACAGAAGAGACCCAGTACTTC
cdr3_aa: CSAAGRWVTEETQYF